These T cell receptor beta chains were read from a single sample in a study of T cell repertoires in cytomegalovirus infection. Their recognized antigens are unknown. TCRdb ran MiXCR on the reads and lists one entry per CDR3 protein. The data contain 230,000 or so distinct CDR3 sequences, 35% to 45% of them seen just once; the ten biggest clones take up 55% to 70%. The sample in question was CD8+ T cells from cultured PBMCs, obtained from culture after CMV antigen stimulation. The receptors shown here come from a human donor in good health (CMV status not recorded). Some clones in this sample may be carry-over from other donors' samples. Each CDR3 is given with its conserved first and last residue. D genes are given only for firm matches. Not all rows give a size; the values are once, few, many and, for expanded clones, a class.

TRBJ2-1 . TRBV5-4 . TGTGCCAGCAGCCGAGGCGATGACTCGTACAATGAGCAGTTCTTC CASSRGDDSYNEQFF
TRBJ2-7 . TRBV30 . TGTGCCCTGGAGGGTACAGGGCCCTACGAGCAGTACTTC CALEGTGPYEQYF
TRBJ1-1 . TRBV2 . TGTGCCAGCAGTGAAGCGCTAGAAGAAGCTTTCTTT CASSEALEEAFF
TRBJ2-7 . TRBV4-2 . TGTGCCAGCAGTCCTAGCTTGAGCTCCTACGAGCAGTACTTC CASSPSLSSYEQYF
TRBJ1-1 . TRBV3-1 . TGTGCCAGCAGCCAATTTTGGGGCAGGGAAGGGAGCGACACTGAAGCTTTCTTT CASSQFWGREGSDTEAFF
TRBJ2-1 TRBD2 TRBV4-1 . TGTGCCAGCAGCCGCGGGACTAGCGGTTACAATGAGCGGTTCTTC CASSRGTSGYNERFF
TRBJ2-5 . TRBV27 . TGTGCCAGCAGTTCTCCTGATCTCGGGAACCAAGAGACCCAGTACTTC CASSSPDLGNQETQYF
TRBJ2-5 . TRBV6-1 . TGTGCCAGCATCCCCTCGGACTTTTCTTGGACCTTC CASIPSDFSWTF
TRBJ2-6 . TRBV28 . TGTGCCAGCAGTCCTCTCCCTTCTGGGGCCAACGTCCTGACTTTC CASSPLPSGANVLTF
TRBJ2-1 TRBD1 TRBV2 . TGTGCCAGCAAATCCTGGACAGGGAATTACAATGAGCAGTTCTTC CASKSWTGNYNEQFF
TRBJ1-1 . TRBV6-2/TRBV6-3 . TGTGCCAGCATGGGCCCTGAAGCTTTCTTT CASMGPEAFF
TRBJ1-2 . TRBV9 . TGTGCCAGCAGCCCTTCGGGGGGGGTTGGCTATGGCTACACCTTC CASSPSGGVGYGYTF
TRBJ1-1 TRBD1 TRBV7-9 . TGTGCCAGCAGCGCCCCGGGACAGGGGGACCCTAGGGCTTTCTTT CASSAPGQGDPRAFF
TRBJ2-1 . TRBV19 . TGTGCCAGTAGTATTTCAGGCCGAAGCTCCTACAATGAGCAGTTCTTC CASSISGRSSYNEQFF
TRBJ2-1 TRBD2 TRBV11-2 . TGTGCCAGCAGCTTAGCCAAACTAGCGGGAGCTAGTAATGAGCAGTTCTTC CASSLAKLAGASNEQFF
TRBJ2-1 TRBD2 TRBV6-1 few TGTGCCAGCAGTGAAGTGACTAGCGGGGCTTACAATGAGCAGTTCTTC CASSEVTSGAYNEQFF
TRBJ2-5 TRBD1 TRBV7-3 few TGTGCCAGCAGCTCCGTCCGATCGGGACAGAGGGAGACCCAGTACTTC CASSSVRSGQRETQYF
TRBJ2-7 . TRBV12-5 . TGTGCTAGTGGTCTCCGGGACGACGTGCAGTACTTC CASGLRDDVQYF
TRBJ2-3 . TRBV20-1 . TGCAGTGCTCGCCCTTTAGGGACTGTACTTTTTACAGATACGCAGTATTTT CSARPLGTVLFTDTQYF
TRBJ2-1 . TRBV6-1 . TGTGCCAGCAGTTACGTCGCGGGGACAAATGAGCAGTTCTTC CASSYVAGTNEQFF
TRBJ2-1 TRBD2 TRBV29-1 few TGCAGCGTGGTAGCGGGAGGGCCTTACAATGAGCAGTTCTTC CSVVAGGPYNEQFF
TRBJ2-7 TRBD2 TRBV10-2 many TGCGCCAGCAGGGAAAGCGGGAGCTACGAGCAGTACTTC CASRESGSYEQYF
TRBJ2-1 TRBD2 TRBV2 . TGTGCCAGCGGGGCTAGCGGGGTTCTCAATGAGCAGTTCTTC CASGASGVLNEQFF
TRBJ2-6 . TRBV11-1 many TGTGCCAGCACCCTTCTGGGGAGCTCTGGGGCCAACGTCCTGACTTTC CASTLLGSSGANVLTF
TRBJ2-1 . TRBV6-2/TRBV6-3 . TGTGCCAGCTCGAGCGCTGCGGCCTACAATGAGCAGTTCTTC CASSSAAAYNEQFF
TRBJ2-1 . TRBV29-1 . TGCAGCGGTGTCCTTTTGGCCGACACGGCGTTCTTC CSGVLLADTAFF
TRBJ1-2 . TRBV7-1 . TGTGCCAGCAGCCGGGGACCTCTAGGTCCTGGCTACACCTTC CASSRGPLGPGYTF
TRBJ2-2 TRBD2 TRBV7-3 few TGTGCCAGCAGCTTAGATACGGGAGGAACCGGGGAGCTGTTTTTT CASSLDTGGTGELFF
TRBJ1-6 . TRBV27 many TGTGCCAGCAGTGGAGAATTGGGGGCCCTCCACTTT CASSGELGALHF
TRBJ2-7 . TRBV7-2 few TGTGCCAGCAGCTTAGGACAGGACGCCTACGAGCAGTACTTC CASSLGQDAYEQYF
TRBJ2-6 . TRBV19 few TGTGCCAGTAGTATAGCACTCTCTGGGGCCAACGTCCTGACTTTC CASSIALSGANVLTF
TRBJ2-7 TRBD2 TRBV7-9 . TGTGCCAGCGCCGGGACTAGTACCTACGAGCAGTACTTC CASAGTSTYEQYF
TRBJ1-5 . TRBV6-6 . TGTGCCAGCACCCTCGGGAGCAATCAGCCCCAGCATTTT CASTLGSNQPQHF
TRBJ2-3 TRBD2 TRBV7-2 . TGTGCCAGCAGCCTAGGTTGGCGGGAGCCCACAGATACGCAGTATTTT CASSLGWREPTDTQYF
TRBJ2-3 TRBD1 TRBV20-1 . TGCAGTGCTACTTCGGGACAGGAGAGCACAGATACGCAGTATTTT CSATSGQESTDTQYF
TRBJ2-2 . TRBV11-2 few TGTGCCAGCAGCTTAATCGGCACCGCGAACACCGGGGAGCTGTTTTTT CASSLIGTANTGELFF
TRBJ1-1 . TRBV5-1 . TGCGCCAGCAGCTCCCAAAGAGGGAACACTGAAGCTTTCTTT CASSSQRGNTEAFF
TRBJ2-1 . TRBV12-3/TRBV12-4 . TGTGCCAGCAGGCGGGATCGTGAGCAGTTCTTC CASRRDREQFF
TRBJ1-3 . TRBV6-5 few TGTGCCAGCAGACTGGGGGGTTCATCTCTTCTCTCTGGAAACACCATATATTTT CASRLGGSSLLSGNTIYF
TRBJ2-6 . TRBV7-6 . TGTGCCAGCAGCTTACAGGGCAGGGGCATCTCTGGGGCCAACGTCCTGACTTTC CASSLQGRGISGANVLTF
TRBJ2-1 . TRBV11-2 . TGTGCCAGCAGCCCCCCGGTGGAGCGGGTTAGTAATGAGCAGTTCTTC CASSPPVERVSNEQFF
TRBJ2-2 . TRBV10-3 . TGTGCCATCAGTCTCAACACCGGGGAGCTGTTTTTT CAISLNTGELFF
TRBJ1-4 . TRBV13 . TGTGCCAGCAGCCCACCCAGGGGTACGAATGAAAAACTGTTTTTT CASSPPRGTNEKLFF
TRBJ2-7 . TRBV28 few TGTGCCAGCAGCCTCGTCGAGTTCTACGAGCAGTACTTC CASSLVEFYEQYF
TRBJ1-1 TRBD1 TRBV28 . TGTGCCAGCAGTTACGACAGGGGAACTGAAGCTTTCTTT CASSYDRGTEAFF
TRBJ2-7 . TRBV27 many TGTGCCAGCAGTTTTGGGAACCCGGGACACCACTACGAGCAGTACTTC CASSFGNPGHHYEQYF